One sample yielded the 10 T cell receptor beta chains listed below, sequenced in a study of TIL therapy for anti-PD-1-resistant metastatic lung cancer. The libraries were made with immunoSEQ v3. Assay: immunoSEQ multiplex PCR; the TCRdb copy retains only in-frame clones and omits some. The sample yields some 12,000 clones, 50% to 75% seen once. Time point defined: pre-treatment sample, taken before nivolumab and TIL therapy. The tumor samples were excised metastases, mostly pleural nodules or supraclavicular lymph nodes. The specimen was tumor tissue, collected at baseline. These receptors all come from a person aged 25 to 85 with non-small cell lung cancer.

The chain employs TRBV10-3 and TRBJ1-5; weak D call: TRBD1 (6 bases). CDR1 ENHRY and CDR2 SYGVKD come from the germline V gene. Trimming took off 2 bases at V and 3 bases at J, with 14 bases between the two ends. The CDR3 is 16 amino acids. The CDR3 sequence: CAISESGQGNNQPQHF. The CDR3 nucleotides read TGTGCCATCAGTGAGAGTGGGCAGGGGAACAATCAGCCCCAGCATTTT.

V is TRBV19 and J is TRBJ2-4; D possibly corresponds to TRBD2 (5 bases). Looked up from germline, CDR1 is LNHDA and CDR2 is SQIVND (reference sequence). This CDR3 is built from 16 residues. V lost 6 bases and J lost 5, with 20 bases in between. The CDR3 protein is CASRTLGAERENIQYF. The CDR3, as DNA: TGTGCCAGTAGAACCCTGGGAGCCGAGCGTGAAAACATTCAGTACTTC.

The chain couples TRBV4-2 to TRBJ2-3; D gene ambiguous. The CDR3 extends over 13 amino acids. Deletions cut 0 bases from V and 4 bases from J, with 5 bases between. From germline, CDR1 is LGHNA and CDR2 YNFKEQ. CDR3 DNA: TGTGCCAGCAGCCAAGAAAGCGCAGATACGCAGTATTTT. Translated: CASSQESADTQYF.

The chain combines TRBV6-7 with TRBJ2-7, with TRBD1 matching over 12 bases. TRBV6-7 is known as an ORF, though its function is uncertain. J lost 3 bases, V lost 5 bases, and 11 bases had no gene match. The CDR3 is 17 amino acids. In DNA, the CDR3 is TGTGCCAGCAGTCCTCCGGGACAGGGGGCTAGCGGCTACGAGCAGTACTTC. Translating gives CASSPPGQGASGYEQYF.

The V gene is TRBV27, the J gene TRBJ2-7; D is ambiguous. Germline loops: CDR1 MNHEY, CDR2 SMNVEV (reference sequence). V was cut by 6 bases and J by 2 bases, with 14 bases left in between. The CDR3 runs to 14 residues. CDR3 sequence: CASSLEDGTYEQYF. For the CDR3, the DNA is TGTGCCAGCAGCCTCGAGGACGGTACCTACGAGCAGTACTTC.

There are a few counts of this clone. Additional DNA sequences in this sample encode the identical CDR3. The chain joins TRBV20-1 to TRBJ1-4, with D tentatively TRBD1 (5 bases). Germline CDR1 is DFQATT and CDR2 is SNEGSKA (reference sequence). Trimming removed 3 bases from V and 8 bases from J, with 7 bases in between. The CDR3 has 11 residues. CDR3 loop: CSARGQEKLFF. The CDR3 coding sequence is TGCAGTGCTAGGGGGCAAGAAAAACTGTTTTTT.

V and J are TRBV2 and TRBJ2-3; D may be TRBD1 (6 bases). The germline CDR1 and CDR2 sequences are SNHLY and FYNNEI. CDR3 length: 15 amino acids. Between the trimmed V and J ends, which lost 6 bases and 4 bases, there was a span of 17 bases. CDR3: CASSPGHRGADTQYF. CDR3 sequence (DNA): TGTGCCAGCAGCCCGGGACACCGTGGCGCAGATACGCAGTATTTT.

The chain combines TRBV5-1 with TRBJ2-7, with 10 bases that match TRBD2. The CDR3 consists of 19 residues. Germline trimming cut 5 bases from V and 2 bases from J; bases unmatched to any gene: 19. Germline V gives CDR1 SGHRS, CDR2 YFSETQ. CDR3 nucleotide sequence: TGCGCCAGCAGGGACCTCGTAGTAGCGGGGGGCATACACCCCTACGAGCAGTACTTC. Translating gives CASRDLVVAGGIHPYEQYF.

The chain carries TRBV19 and TRBJ2-3; TRBD1 matches at 8 bases. Germline V gene data show CDR1 as LNHDA and CDR2 as SQIVND (reference sequence). The CDR3 runs to 13 residues. Unmatched junction bases numbered 6, after V lost 5 bases and J lost 8 bases. The CDR3 here is CASSPGTGGTQYF. Here the CDR3 DNA reads TGTGCCAGTAGTCCTGGGACAGGCGGTACGCAGTATTTT.

This chain connects TRBV7-2 to TRBJ2-1; weak D call: TRBD1 (6 bases). Germline CDR1 and CDR2: SGHTA and FQGNSA. With 5 bases removed from V and 2 bases from J, the gap between germline ends came to 16 bases. The CDR3 sequence is 16 residues long. Here the CDR3 reads CASSVDRSPPYNEQFF. The DNA for the CDR3 is TGTGCCAGCAGCGTCGACAGGTCACCCCCCTACAATGAGCAGTTCTTC.